The 21 T cell receptor beta chains below were found in one sample sequenced in a study of shared clonotypes between healthy human individuals. Produced via immunoSEQ multiplex PCR; TCRdb's table is partial and in-frame only. The top ten hold about 1.5% of the sample, which has about 1 million clones, approximately 68% seen once. The sequenced sample was memory CD4+ T cells sorted from blood. Subset described: CD45RA-negative fraction. These receptors were collected from a man between 18 and 35 years old in good health.

The chain is built from TRBV7-2 and TRBJ2-5; D ambiguous. The germline CDR1 and CDR2 sequences are SGHTA and FQGNSA. There are 13 residues in the CDR3. V dropped 1 base and J dropped 1 base, with 4 bases sitting between them. This CDR3 reads CASSLEGQETQYF. Written as DNA, the CDR3 is TGTGCCAGCAGCTTAGAGGGCCAAGAGACCCAGTACTTC.

The rearrangement uses TRBV6-1 and TRBJ2-1, with D hard to call. Germline-derived CDR1 and CDR2 are MNHNS and SASEGT. This CDR3 spans 13 amino acids. V lost 2 bases to trimming and J lost 12 bases, with 14 bases between them. The CDR3 DNA is TGTGCCAGCAGTGAATCAGTTATCAGGACGCAGTTCTTC. Translated: CASSESVIRTQFF.

The V and J genes are TRBV6-1 and TRBJ1-6; D uncertain. Germline V CDR1 and CDR2: MNHNS, SASEGT. The CDR3 sequence is 15 residues long. V lost 0 bases to trimming and J lost 8 bases, with 11 bases between them. In DNA form, the CDR3 reads TGTGCCAGCAGTGAAGCTGGACGTCGGGATTCACCCCTCCACTTT. Encoded protein: CASSEAGRRDSPLHF.

The chain carries TRBV4-1 and TRBJ2-3, with TRBD1 as a possible D gene (5 bases). Germline V CDR1 and CDR2: MGHRA, YSYEKL. V was trimmed by 0 bases and J by 6 bases, leaving 7 bases between them. The CDR3 is 13 amino acids. In DNA, the CDR3 is TGCGCCAGCAGCCAAGAATGGGGCGATACGCAGTATTTT. Its protein product is CASSQEWGDTQYF.

This clone was seen just once. V is TRBV6-4 and J is TRBJ1-4, with 9 positions matching TRBD1. The CDR3 is 15 residues long. With V trimmed by 4 bases and J by 7 bases, 7 bases remained unmatched. The germline CDR1 and CDR2 sequences are MRHNA and SNTAGT. The CDR3 DNA is TGTGCCAGCAGTGCTGTGGACAGGGGTATTGAAAAACTGTTTTTT. Protein sequence: CASSAVDRGIEKLFF.

The rearrangement joins TRBV7-6 to TRBJ1-5; D is unclear. The germline gives CDR1 SGHVS, CDR2 FNYEAQ. The CDR3 length is 15 residues. Trimming cost V 0 bases and J 1 base, with 7 bases left between them. CDR3 loop: CASSLAPSSNQPQHF. CDR3 nucleotides: TGTGCCAGCAGCTTAGCCCCAAGCAGCAATCAGCCCCAGCATTTT. Together with reference TRBV7-6 and TRBJ1-5, the CDR3 gives the full variable domain: GAGVSQSPRYKVTKRGQDVALRCDPISGHVSLYWYRQALGQGPEFLTYFNYEAQQDKSGLPNDRFSAERPEGSISTLTIQRTEQRDSAMYRCASSLAPSSNQPQHFGDGTRLSIL.

The J gene is TRBJ2-2, the V gene TRBV7-9; 9 bases are shared with TRBD1. The V gene end was trimmed by 6 bases and the J gene end by 4 bases; junction bases not matched to a gene: 9. This CDR3 region has 16 residues. The germline CDR1 and CDR2 sequences are SEHNR and FQNEAQ (reference sequence). CDR3: CASRVGTGSSTGELFF. CDR3 DNA: TGTGCCAGCAGGGTCGGGACAGGGAGTAGCACCGGGGAGCTGTTTTTT.

The table lists this clone with many counts. The genes are TRBV2 and TRBJ1-2; no definite D call. V was clipped by 4 bases and J by 4 bases, with 19 bases between them. The CDR3 runs to 16 residues. Germline loops: CDR1 SNHLY, CDR2 FYNNEI. CDR3: CASSVGQAAEGYGYTF. In DNA form, the CDR3 reads TGTGCCAGCAGTGTCGGTCAGGCGGCCGAAGGCTATGGCTACACCTTC. Looking up the rest from reference TRBV2 and TRBJ1-2 gives the full variable domain: EPEVTQTPSHQVTQMGQEVILRCVPISNHLYFYWYRQILGQKVEFLVSFYNNEISEKSEIFDDQFSVERPDGSNFTLKIRSTKLEDSAMYFCASSVGQAAEGYGYTFGSGTRLTVV.

The table lists this clone with a few counts. This sample also contains other DNA sequences that code for the same CDR3. The chain has TRBV11-3 and TRBJ2-7; D is uncertain. The CDR3 contains 13 residues. V lost 1 base and J lost 3, with 7 bases in between. Germline V CDR1 and CDR2: SGHNT, YENEEA. The CDR3 loop is CASSLGGSYEQYF. The CDR3 nucleotides read TGTGCCAGCAGCTTAGGAGGTAGCTACGAGCAGTACTTC.

The table lists this clone with many counts. The V call is TRBV6-4, the J call TRBJ2-3; 8 bases are a match to TRBD2. Germline CDR1 and CDR2: MRHNA and SNTAGT. The CDR3 extends over 13 amino acids. The V gene end was trimmed by 4 bases and the J gene end by 3 bases; junction bases not matched to a gene: 0. The CDR3 region is CASSASGTDTQYF. CDR3 coding DNA: TGTGCCAGCAGTGCTAGCGGGACAGATACGCAGTATTTT.

The chain recombines TRBV5-1 with TRBJ1-2, with TRBD1 matching 7 bases. The germline V gene encodes CDR1 SGHRS and CDR2 YFSETQ. The CDR3 has 14 amino acids. Trimming took 2 bases from V and 4 from J; bases not matched to a gene: 5. As DNA, the CDR3 is TGCGCCAGCAGCTTCCAGGGGGACAGCTATGGCTACACCTTC. This encodes CASSFQGDSYGYTF.

This clone was picked up one time. J is TRBJ1-2 and V is TRBV5-5, with 7 positions matching TRBD1. CDR3 length equals 14 residues. Trimming at V came to 5 bases and at J to 3 bases, leaving 7 bases not matched to a gene. Germline-derived CDR1 and CDR2 are SGHKS and YYEKEE (reference sequence). The CDR3 loop is CASRRPQGYYGYTF. In nucleotides, the CDR3 is TGTGCCAGCAGACGCCCACAGGGGTACTATGGCTACACCTTC. Together with reference TRBV5-5 and TRBJ1-2, the CDR3 gives the full variable domain: DAGVTQSPTHLIKTRGQQVTLRCSPISGHKSVSWYQQVLGQGPQFIFQYYEKEERGRGNFPDRFSARQFPNYSSELNVNALLLGDSALYLCASRRPQGYYGYTFGSGTRLTVV.

This clone was observed a single time. The chain combines TRBV29-1 with TRBJ1-2; D unresolved. The V gene lost 1 base and the J gene lost 1 base, with 4 bases spanning the gap. The CDR3 totals 12 residues. Germline assignment: CDR1 SQVTM and CDR2 ANQGSEA. The CDR3 spells CSVEGYNYGYTF. In DNA form, the CDR3 reads TGCAGCGTTGAAGGGTATAACTATGGCTACACCTTC.

The chain joins TRBV7-2 to TRBJ1-6; 7 bases map to TRBD1. In germline, CDR1 is SGHTA, CDR2 FQGNSA. The CDR3 consists of 15 residues. V shed 5 bases, J shed 4 bases, and the junction held 5 bases outside the gene matches. CDR3 in DNA: TGTGCCAGCAGCACTCAGGGACAGTATAATTCACCCCTCCACTTT. Protein sequence: CASSTQGQYNSPLHF.

This clone was seen ten or more times. V usage is TRBV11-2 and J usage is TRBJ1-6, with D uncertain. Trimming removed 0 bases at V and 8 bases at J, with 2 bases between. The CDR3 has 12 residues. The germline V gene encodes CDR1 SGHAT and CDR2 FQNNGV. The DNA for the CDR3 is TGTGCCAGCAGCTTAGAGTATTCACCCCTCCACTTT. As protein: CASSLEYSPLHF.

A remark on this clone: An end of the junction differs from the germline gene, which may be a read error. The chain joins TRBV27 to TRBJ2-2, with D perhaps assigned TRBD1 or TRBD2 (5 bases each). The CDR3 extends over 16 amino acids. CDR1 is MNHEY, CDR2 SMNVEV, per germline (reference sequence). CDR3 region: CASSQFTGPKTGELFF. DNA for the CDR3: TGTGCCAGCAGTCAGTTCACGGGGCCGAAAACCGGGGAGCTGTTTTTT.

This clone was found a few times. The genes are TRBV5-1 and TRBJ2-7; possibly TRBD1 or TRBD2 for D (5 bases each). From germline, CDR1 is SGHRS and CDR2 YFSETQ. The CDR3 loop spans 15 amino acids. V lost 4 bases and J 5 bases, leaving 19 bases between the germline ends. The CDR3 here is CASSITGTQTHEQYF. The CDR3 region has the DNA TGCGCCAGCAGCATCACCGGGACCCAAACCCACGAGCAGTACTTC.

A note on this clone: This CDR3 is also generated by other DNA sequences in the sample. This chain links TRBV29-1 with TRBJ2-7, with 10 bases that match TRBD2. Germline V gene data show CDR1 as SQVTM and CDR2 as ANQGSEA. This CDR3 contains 13 residues. After removal of 4 bases from V and 2 bases from J, the junction contained 2 bases not matched to a gene. CDR3 residues: CSVVLAGAYEQYF. The DNA of the CDR3 is TGCAGCGTTGTTCTAGCGGGAGCCTACGAGCAGTACTTC.

V is TRBV5-1 and J is TRBJ1-2; no clear D. Trimming left V 5 bases short and J 3 bases short, with 20 bases between. This CDR3 region has 16 residues. Per the germline V gene, CDR1 is SGHRS and CDR2 is YFSETQ. The CDR3 protein is CASRTSFGEEHYGYTF. The CDR3 nucleotides are TGCGCCAGCAGAACCAGTTTTGGAGAGGAACACTATGGCTACACCTTC.

The chain links TRBV25-1 to TRBJ2-3; the match to TRBD2 covers 8 bases. The CDR3 length is 13 residues. Germline assignment: CDR1 MGHDK and CDR2 SYGVNS. Trimming took 7 bases from V and 6 from J; bases not matched to a gene: 6. The CDR3 here is CASTGLVADTQYF. The CDR3 DNA reads TGTGCCAGCACGGGACTAGTTGCTGATACGCAGTATTTT.

The J gene is TRBJ2-7, the V gene TRBV7-2, with D perhaps TRBD1 (6 bases). Germline V gives CDR1 SGHTA, CDR2 FQGNSA. V lost 5 bases, J lost 2 bases, and 13 bases lay in between. This CDR3 region has 14 residues. The CDR3 DNA sequence: TGTGCCAGCAGCCAACAGGGTAGGCCCTACGAGCAGTACTTC. It specifies CASSQQGRPYEQYF.